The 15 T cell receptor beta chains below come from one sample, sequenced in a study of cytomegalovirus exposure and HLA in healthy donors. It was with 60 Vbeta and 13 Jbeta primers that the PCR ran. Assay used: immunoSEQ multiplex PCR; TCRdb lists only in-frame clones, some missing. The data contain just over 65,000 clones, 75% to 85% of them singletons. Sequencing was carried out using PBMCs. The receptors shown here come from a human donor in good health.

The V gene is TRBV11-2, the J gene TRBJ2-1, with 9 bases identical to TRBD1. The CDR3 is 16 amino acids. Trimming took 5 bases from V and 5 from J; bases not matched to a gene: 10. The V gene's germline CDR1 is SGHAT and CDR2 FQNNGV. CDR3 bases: TGTGCCAGCAGCCCCCGAGGGACAGGGTCCCACAATGAGCAGTTCTTC. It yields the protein CASSPRGTGSHNEQFF.

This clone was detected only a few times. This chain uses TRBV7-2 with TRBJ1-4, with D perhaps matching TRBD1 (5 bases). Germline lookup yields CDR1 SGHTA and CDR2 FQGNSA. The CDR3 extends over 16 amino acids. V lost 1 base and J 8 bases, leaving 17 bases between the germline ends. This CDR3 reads CASSLDTGRAREKLFF. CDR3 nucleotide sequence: TGTGCCAGCAGCTTAGACACGGGCAGGGCGAGGGAAAAACTGTTTTTT.

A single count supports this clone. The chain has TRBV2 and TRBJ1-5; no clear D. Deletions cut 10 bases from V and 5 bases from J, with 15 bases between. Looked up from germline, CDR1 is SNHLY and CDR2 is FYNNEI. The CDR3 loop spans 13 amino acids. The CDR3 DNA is TGTGCCACGCGGTTTGCGGGCGATCAGCCCCAGCATTTT. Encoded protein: CATRFAGDQPQHF. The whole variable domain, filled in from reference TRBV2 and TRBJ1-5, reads EPEVTQTPSHQVTQMGQEVILRCVPISNHLYFYWYRQILGQKVEFLVSFYNNEISEKSEIFDDQFSVERPDGSNFTLKIRSTKLEDSAMYFCATRFAGDQPQHFGDGTRLSIL.

The CDR3 is CASSPVGLAGGQQYF. The CDR3 region has the DNA TGTGCCAGCAGCCCGGTGGGACTAGCGGGGGGCCAGCAGTACTTC. The chain has TRBV7-9 and TRBJ2-7, with 15 bases aligning to TRBD2. This CDR3 spans 15 amino acids. V lost 5 bases and J lost 8; bases outside the gene matches: 7. CDR1 and CDR2 from the germline V gene are SEHNR and FQNEAQ (reference sequence).

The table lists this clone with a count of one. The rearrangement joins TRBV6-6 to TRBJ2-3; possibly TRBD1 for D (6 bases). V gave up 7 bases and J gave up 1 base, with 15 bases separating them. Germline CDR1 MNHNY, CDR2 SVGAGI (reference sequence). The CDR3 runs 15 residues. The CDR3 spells CASTGLDSRTDTQYF. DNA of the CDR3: TGTGCCAGCACTGGGTTGGACAGCCGCACAGATACGCAGTATTTT.

CDR3 sequence reads: CASSLSGGRGTDTQYF. For the CDR3, the DNA is TGTGCCAGCAGCCTTTCGGGGGGACGGGGCACAGATACGCAGTATTTT. The chain recombines TRBV7-2 with TRBJ2-3; 7 nucleotides agree with TRBD2. This CDR3 has 16 amino acids. In germline, CDR1 is SGHTA, CDR2 FQGNSA. Losses at the gene ends were 5 bases for V and 1 base for J; bases not matched to a gene: 9.

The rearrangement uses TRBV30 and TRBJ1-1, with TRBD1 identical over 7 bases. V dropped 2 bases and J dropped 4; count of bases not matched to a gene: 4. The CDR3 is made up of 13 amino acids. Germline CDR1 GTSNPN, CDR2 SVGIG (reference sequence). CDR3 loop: CAWSFTGATEAFF. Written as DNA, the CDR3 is TGTGCCTGGAGTTTTACAGGGGCCACTGAAGCTTTCTTT.

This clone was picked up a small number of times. CDR3 coding DNA: TGTGCCAGCAGCTCTAGGCTAGATCGGCAGTTCTTC. Amino acids: CASSSRLDRQFF. The chain couples TRBV5-6 to TRBJ2-1; no clear D gene. This CDR3 spans 12 amino acids. Trimming removed 3 bases at V and 12 bases at J, with 13 bases between. Looked up from germline, CDR1 is SGHDT and CDR2 is YYEEEE. Using reference TRBV5-6 and TRBJ2-1 for the parts outside the CDR3, the full variable domain is DAGVTQSPTHLIKTRGQQVTLRCSPKSGHDTVSWYQQALGQGPQFIFQYYEEEERQRGNFPDRFSGHQFPNYSSELNVNALLLGDSALYLCASSSRLDRQFFGPGTRLTVL.

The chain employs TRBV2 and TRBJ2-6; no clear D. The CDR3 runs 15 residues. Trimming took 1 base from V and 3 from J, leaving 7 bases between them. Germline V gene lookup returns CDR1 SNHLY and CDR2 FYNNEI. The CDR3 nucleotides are TGTGCCAGCAGTGAAGGTGGCTTTGGGGCCAACGTCCTGACTTTC. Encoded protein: CASSEGGFGANVLTF.

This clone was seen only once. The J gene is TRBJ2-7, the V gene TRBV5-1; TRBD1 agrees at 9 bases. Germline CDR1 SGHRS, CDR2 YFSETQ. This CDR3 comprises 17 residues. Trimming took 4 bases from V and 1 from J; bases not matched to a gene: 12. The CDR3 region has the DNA TGCGCCAGCAGCCCTCGGACAGGGGCTATCAGGTCCTACGAGCAGTACTTC. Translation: CASSPRTGAIRSYEQYF.

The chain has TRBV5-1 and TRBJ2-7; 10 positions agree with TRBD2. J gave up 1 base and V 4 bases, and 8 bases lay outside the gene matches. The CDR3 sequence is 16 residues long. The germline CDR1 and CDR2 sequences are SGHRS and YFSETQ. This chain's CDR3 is CASSAKLAGGSYEQYF. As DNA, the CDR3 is TGCGCCAGCAGCGCGAAATTAGCGGGGGGTTCCTACGAGCAGTACTTC.

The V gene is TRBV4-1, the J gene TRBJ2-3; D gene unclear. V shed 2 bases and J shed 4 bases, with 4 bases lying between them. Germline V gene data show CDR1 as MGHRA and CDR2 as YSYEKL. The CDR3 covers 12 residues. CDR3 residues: CASSQLADTQYF. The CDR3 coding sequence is TGCGCCAGCAGCCAATTAGCAGATACGCAGTATTTT.

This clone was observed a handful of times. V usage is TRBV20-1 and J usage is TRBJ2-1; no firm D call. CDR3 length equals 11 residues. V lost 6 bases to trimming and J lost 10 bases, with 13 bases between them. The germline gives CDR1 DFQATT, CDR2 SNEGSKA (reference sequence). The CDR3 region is CSARASTEQFF. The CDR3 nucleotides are TGCAGTGCCCGTGCAAGCACCGAGCAGTTCTTC.

This CDR3 is CASSPGLVGMDTQYF. Written as DNA, the CDR3 is TGTGCCAGCAGCCCCGGACTAGTCGGGATGGATACGCAGTATTTT. The J gene is TRBJ2-3, the V gene TRBV9; 7 nucleotides agree with TRBD2. V shed 4 bases and J 6 bases; nucleotides not matched to a gene: 11. The CDR3 is 15 residues long. Germline V CDR1 and CDR2: SGDLS, YYNGEE.

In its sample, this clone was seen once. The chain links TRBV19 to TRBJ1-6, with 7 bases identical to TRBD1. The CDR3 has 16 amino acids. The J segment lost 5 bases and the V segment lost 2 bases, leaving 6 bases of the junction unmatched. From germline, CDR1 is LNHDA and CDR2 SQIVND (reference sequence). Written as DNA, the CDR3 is TGTGCCAGTAGTATACAGGGGACAGCAAATAATTCACCCCTCCACTTT. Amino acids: CASSIQGTANNSPLHF.